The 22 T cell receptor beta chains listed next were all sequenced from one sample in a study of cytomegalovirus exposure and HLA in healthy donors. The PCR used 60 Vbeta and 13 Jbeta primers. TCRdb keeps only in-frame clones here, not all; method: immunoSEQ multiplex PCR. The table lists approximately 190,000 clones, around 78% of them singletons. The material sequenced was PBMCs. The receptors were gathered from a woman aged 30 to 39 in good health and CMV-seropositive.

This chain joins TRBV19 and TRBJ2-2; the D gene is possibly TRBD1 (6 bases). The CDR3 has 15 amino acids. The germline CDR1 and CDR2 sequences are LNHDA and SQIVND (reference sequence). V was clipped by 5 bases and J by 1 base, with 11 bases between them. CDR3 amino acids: CASSGRTENTGELFF. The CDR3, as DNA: TGTGCCAGTAGTGGCCGGACAGAGAACACCGGGGAGCTGTTTTTT.

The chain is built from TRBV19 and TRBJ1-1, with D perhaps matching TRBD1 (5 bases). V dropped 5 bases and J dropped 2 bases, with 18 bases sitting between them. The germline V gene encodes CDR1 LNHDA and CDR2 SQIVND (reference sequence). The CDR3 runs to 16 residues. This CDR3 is CASSAFGRGDNTEAFF. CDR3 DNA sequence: TGTGCCAGTAGTGCATTCGGGAGGGGCGATAACACTGAAGCTTTCTTT.

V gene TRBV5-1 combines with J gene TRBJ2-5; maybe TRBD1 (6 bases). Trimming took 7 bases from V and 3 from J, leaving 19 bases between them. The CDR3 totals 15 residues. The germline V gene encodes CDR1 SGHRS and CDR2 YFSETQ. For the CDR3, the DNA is TGCGCCAGCGACCTGGGGGCCAGGGGAGAAGAGACCCAGTACTTC. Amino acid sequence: CASDLGARGEETQYF.

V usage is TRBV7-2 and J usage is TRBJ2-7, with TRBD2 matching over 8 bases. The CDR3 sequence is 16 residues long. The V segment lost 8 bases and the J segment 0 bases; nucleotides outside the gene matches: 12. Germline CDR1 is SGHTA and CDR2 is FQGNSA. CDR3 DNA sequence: TGTGCCAGCTCAGAGGGTCTAGCGGGTTACTCCTACGAGCAGTACTTC. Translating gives CASSEGLAGYSYEQYF.

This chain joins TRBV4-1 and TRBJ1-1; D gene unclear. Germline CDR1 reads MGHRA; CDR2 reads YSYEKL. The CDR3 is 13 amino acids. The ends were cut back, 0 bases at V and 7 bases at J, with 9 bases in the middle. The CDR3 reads CASSQDLRVEAFF. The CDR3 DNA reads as TGCGCCAGCAGCCAAGATTTGAGGGTTGAAGCTTTCTTT.

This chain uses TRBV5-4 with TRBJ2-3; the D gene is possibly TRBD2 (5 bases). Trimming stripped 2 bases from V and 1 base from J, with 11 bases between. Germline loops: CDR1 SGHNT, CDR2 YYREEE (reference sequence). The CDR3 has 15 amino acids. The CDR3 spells CASSFREAGTDTQYF. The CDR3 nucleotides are TGTGCCAGCAGCTTTAGGGAAGCGGGCACAGATACGCAGTATTTT.

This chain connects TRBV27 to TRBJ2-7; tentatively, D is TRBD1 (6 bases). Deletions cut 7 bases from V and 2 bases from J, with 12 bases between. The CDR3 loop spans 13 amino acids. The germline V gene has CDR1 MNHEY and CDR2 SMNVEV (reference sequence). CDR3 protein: CASIYRETYEQYF. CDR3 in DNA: TGTGCCAGCATTTACAGGGAGACCTACGAGCAGTACTTC.

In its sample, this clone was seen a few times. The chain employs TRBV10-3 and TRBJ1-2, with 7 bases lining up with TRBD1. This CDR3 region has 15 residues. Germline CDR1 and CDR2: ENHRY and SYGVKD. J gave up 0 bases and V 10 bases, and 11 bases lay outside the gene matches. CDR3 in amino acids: CATEGSQGANYGYTF. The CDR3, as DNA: TGTGCCACCGAAGGATCGCAGGGGGCTAACTATGGCTACACCTTC.

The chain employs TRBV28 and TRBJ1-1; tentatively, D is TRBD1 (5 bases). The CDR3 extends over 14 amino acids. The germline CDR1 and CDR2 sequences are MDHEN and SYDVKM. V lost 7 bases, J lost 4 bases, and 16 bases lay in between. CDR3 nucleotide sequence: TGTGCCAGCACCCTCGGGGGGGTTATCACTGAAGCTTTCTTT. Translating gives CASTLGGVITEAFF.

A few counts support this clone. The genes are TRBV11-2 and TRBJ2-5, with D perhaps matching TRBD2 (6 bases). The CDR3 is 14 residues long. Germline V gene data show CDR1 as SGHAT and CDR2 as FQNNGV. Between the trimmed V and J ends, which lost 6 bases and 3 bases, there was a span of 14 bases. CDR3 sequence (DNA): TGTGCCAGCAGTCTCGGCGGGACCAAAGAGACCCAGTACTTC. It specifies CASSLGGTKETQYF.

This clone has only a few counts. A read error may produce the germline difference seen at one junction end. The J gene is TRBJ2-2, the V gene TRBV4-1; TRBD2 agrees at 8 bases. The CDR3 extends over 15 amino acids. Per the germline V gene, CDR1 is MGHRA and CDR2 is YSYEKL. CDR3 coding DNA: TGTGCCAGCAGCCAAGAAGCGGGAGTACCCGGGGAGCTGTTTTTT. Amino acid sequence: CASSQEAGVPGELFF.

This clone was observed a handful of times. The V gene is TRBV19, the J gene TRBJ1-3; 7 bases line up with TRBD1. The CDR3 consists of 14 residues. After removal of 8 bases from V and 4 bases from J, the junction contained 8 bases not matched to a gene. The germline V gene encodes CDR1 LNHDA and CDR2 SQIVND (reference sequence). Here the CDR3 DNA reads TGTGCCAGTGGACGGACAGGCGCAGGAAACACCATATATTTT. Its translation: CASGRTGAGNTIYF.

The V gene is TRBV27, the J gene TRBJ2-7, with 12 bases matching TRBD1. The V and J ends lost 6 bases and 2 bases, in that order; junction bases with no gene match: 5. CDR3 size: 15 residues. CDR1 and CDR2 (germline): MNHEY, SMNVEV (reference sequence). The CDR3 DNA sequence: TGTGCCAGCAGGGGACAGGGGGCTTCTACCTACGAGCAGTACTTC. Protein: CASRGQGASTYEQYF.

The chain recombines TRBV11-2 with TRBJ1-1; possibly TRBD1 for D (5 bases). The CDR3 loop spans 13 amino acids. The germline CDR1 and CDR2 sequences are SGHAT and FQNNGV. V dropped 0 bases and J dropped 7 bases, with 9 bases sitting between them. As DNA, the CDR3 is TGTGCCAGCAGCTTAGAGACAGCCTTTGAAGCTTTCTTT. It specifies CASSLETAFEAFF.

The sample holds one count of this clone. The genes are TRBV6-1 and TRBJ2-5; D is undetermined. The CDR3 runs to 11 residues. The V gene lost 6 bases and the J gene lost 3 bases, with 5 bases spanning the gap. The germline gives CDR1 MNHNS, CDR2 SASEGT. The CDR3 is CASSPKETQYF. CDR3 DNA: TGTGCCAGCAGCCCCAAAGAGACCCAGTACTTC.

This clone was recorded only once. The CDR3 region is CASSHNNIQYF. CDR3 bases: TGTGCCAGCAGTCACAACAACATTCAGTACTTC. The chain combines TRBV6-6 with TRBJ2-4, with no clear D. Germline CDR1 reads MNHNY; CDR2 reads SVGAGI (reference sequence). Trimming left V 5 bases short and J 7 bases short, with 6 bases between. The CDR3 consists of 11 residues.

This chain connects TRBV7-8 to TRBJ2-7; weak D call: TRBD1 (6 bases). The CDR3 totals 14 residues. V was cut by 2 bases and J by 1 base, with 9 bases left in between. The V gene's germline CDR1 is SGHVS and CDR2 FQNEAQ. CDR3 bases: TGTGCCAGCAGCTTACCAGGGGCTTCCTACGAGCAGTACTTC. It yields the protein CASSLPGASYEQYF. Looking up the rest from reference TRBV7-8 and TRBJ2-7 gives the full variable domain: GAGVSQSPRYKVAKRGQDVALRCDPISGHVSLFWYQQALGQGPEFLTYFQNEAQLDKSGLPSDRFFAERPEGSVSTLKIQRTQQEDSAVYLCASSLPGASYEQYFGPGTRLTVT.

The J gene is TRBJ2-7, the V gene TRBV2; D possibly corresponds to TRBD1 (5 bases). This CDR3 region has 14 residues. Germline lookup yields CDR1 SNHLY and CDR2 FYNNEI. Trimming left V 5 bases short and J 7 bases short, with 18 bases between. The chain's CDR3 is CASSLLTGGREQYF. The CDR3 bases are TGTGCCAGCAGTTTACTTACAGGTGGGCGAGAGCAGTACTTC.

The CDR3 protein is CASSATTGGSYNSPLHF. The CDR3 DNA reads as TGTGCCAGCAGTGCAACGACAGGGGGGTCCTATAATTCACCCCTCCACTTT. This chain uses TRBV27 with TRBJ1-6, with TRBD1 identical over 9 bases. V shed 5 bases and J 1 base; nucleotides not matched to a gene: 6. The CDR3 consists of 17 residues. Germline V gene lookup returns CDR1 MNHEY and CDR2 SMNVEV (reference sequence).

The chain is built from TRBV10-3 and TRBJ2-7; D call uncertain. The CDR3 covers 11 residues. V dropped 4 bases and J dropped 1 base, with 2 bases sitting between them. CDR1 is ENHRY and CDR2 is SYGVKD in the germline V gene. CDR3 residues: CAISASYEQYF. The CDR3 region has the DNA TGTGCCATCAGTGCATCCTACGAGCAGTACTTC.

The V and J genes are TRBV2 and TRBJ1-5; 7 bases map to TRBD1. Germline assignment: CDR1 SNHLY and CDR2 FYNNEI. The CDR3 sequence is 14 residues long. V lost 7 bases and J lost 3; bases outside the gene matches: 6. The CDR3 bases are TGTGCCAGCAATACGGGACAGATCAATCAGCCCCAGCATTTT. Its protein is CASNTGQINQPQHF.

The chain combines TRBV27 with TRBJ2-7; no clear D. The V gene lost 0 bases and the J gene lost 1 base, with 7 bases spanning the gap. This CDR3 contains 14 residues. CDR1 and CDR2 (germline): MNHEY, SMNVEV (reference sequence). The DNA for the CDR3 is TGTGCCAGCAGTTTATCGGTCCAGTCCTACGAGCAGTACTTC. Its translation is CASSLSVQSYEQYF.